These 28 T cell receptor beta chains originate from one sample sequenced in a study of blood T cell repertoires in COVID-19. Clones were sequenced by immunoSEQ multiplex PCR, and TCRdb holds only the in-frame ones, with some missing. The sample carries some 240,000 clones, more than 65% recorded once. The specimen sequenced was peripheral blood. The receptors shown here come from a woman between 40 and 50 years old who had recovered from COVID-19.

The chain uses TRBV4-3 and TRBJ1-2, with TRBD1 as a possible D gene (6 bases). This CDR3 comprises 14 residues. CDR1 is LGHNA, CDR2 YSLEER, per germline. V was cut by 0 bases and J by 8 bases, with 13 bases left in between. The CDR3 nucleotides read TGCGCCAGCAGCCAAGATAGAGAGGGGGACGGCTACACCTTC. As protein: CASSQDREGDGYTF.

The chain carries TRBV7-3 and TRBJ1-1, with a tentative D call TRBD1 (6 bases). The CDR3 is 15 amino acids. The germline V and J ends were trimmed by 5 bases and 0 bases, with 13 bases remaining between them. In germline, CDR1 is SGHTA, CDR2 FQGTGA. CDR3: CASSPVGGLNTEAFF. CDR3 nucleotide sequence: TGTGCCAGCAGCCCAGTCGGGGGGCTGAACACTGAAGCTTTCTTT.

The V and J genes are TRBV10-3 and TRBJ1-2; possibly TRBD1 for D (6 bases). This CDR3 has 13 amino acids. CDR1 and CDR2 (germline): ENHRY, SYGVKD. Trimming shortened V by 6 bases and J by 8 bases, and 16 bases separated the two germline ends. The CDR3 here is CAISQSGVGGYTF. The DNA for the CDR3 is TGTGCCATCAGCCAGTCAGGGGTTGGAGGCTACACCTTC.

J is TRBJ1-1 and V is TRBV5-1; 11 bases line up with TRBD1. Germline assignment: CDR1 SGHRS and CDR2 YFSETQ. The CDR3 is 14 residues long. V lost 8 bases and J lost 3; bases outside the gene matches: 6. The CDR3 sequence is CASGQGAADTEAFF. The CDR3 nucleotides read TGCGCCAGTGGACAGGGGGCTGCGGACACTGAAGCTTTCTTT. Complete variable domain (other parts from reference TRBV5-1 and TRBJ1-1): KAGVTQTPRYLIKTRGQQVTLSCSPISGHRSVSWYQQTPGQGLQFLFEYFSETQRNKGNFPGRFSGRQFSNSRSEMNVSTLELGDSALYLCASGQGAADTEAFFGQGTRLTVV.

The chain is built from TRBV28 and TRBJ1-2; weak D call: TRBD1 (5 bases). V dropped 11 bases and J dropped 2 bases, with 9 bases sitting between them. Germline lookup yields CDR1 MDHEN and CDR2 SYDVKM. CDR3 length: 11 amino acids. CDR3 amino acids: CAERGNYGYTF. Here the CDR3 DNA reads TGTGCCGAGCGGGGGAACTATGGCTACACCTTC.

V is TRBV12-3 or TRBV12-4 and J is TRBJ1-1; D may be TRBD1 (5 bases). The V end lost 8 bases, the J end lost 1 base, and 11 bases lay between the germline ends. There are 13 residues in the CDR3. The CDR3 region is CASGGRKNTEAFF. CDR3 DNA: TGTGCCAGCGGGGGGAGGAAGAACACTGAAGCTTTCTTT.

This sequence joins TRBV28 and TRBJ1-1; the match to TRBD1 covers 7 bases. Trimming at V came to 6 bases and at J to 10 bases, leaving 14 bases not matched to a gene. The CDR3 is 14 residues long. Germline V CDR1 and CDR2: MDHEN, SYDVKM. CDR3 bases: TGTGCCAGCAGCTATGCCACCGACAGGGTGATAGCTTTCTTT. Translation: CASSYATDRVIAFF.

The J gene is TRBJ2-7, the V gene TRBV20-1; D perhaps matches TRBD1 (5 bases). Between the trimmed V and J ends, which lost 7 bases and 2 bases, there was a span of 9 bases. The CDR3 runs to 11 residues. Germline V gene sequence: CDR1 DFQATT, CDR2 SNEGSKA (reference sequence). The CDR3, as DNA: TGCAGTGTTCAGGGTCCCTACGAGCAGTACTTC. Translated: CSVQGPYEQYF.

The J gene is TRBJ2-4, the V gene TRBV9; 10 bases agree with TRBD2. Unmatched junction bases numbered 9, after V lost 0 bases and J lost 6 bases. Germline lookup yields CDR1 SGDLS and CDR2 YYNGEE. The length of the CDR3 is 17 residues. CDR3 nucleotides: TGTGCCAGCAGCGTAGGTATTAGCGGGGGGCCTTTAAACATTCAGTACTTC. This codes for CASSVGISGGPLNIQYF.

This clone was observed a few times. J is TRBJ1-1 and V is TRBV6-5, with 7 bases matching TRBD1. This CDR3 spans 13 amino acids. Germline-derived CDR1 and CDR2 are MNHEY and SVGAGI. V gave up 7 bases and J gave up 5 bases; unmatched junction bases: 7. The CDR3 is CASTRQGKTEAFF. As DNA, the CDR3 is TGTGCCAGCACCAGACAGGGCAAAACTGAAGCTTTCTTT.

This rearrangement joins TRBV7-2 to TRBJ2-2, with TRBD1 matching over 9 bases. The CDR3 is 16 residues long. The J segment lost 0 bases and the V segment lost 6 bases, leaving 5 bases of the junction unmatched. Germline CDR1 and CDR2: SGHTA and FQGNSA. CDR3 sequence reads: CASSPGQGTNTGELFF. In DNA form, the CDR3 reads TGTGCCAGCAGTCCTGGACAGGGGACGAACACCGGGGAGCTGTTTTTT. The variable domain in full, with the rest retrieved from reference TRBV7-2 and TRBJ2-2, is GAGVSQSPSNKVTEKGKDVELRCDPISGHTALYWYRQSLGQGLEFLIYFQGNSAPDKSGLPSDRFSAERTGGSVSTLTIQRTQQEDSAVYLCASSPGQGTNTGELFFGEGSRLTVL.

As DNA, the CDR3 is TGTGCCAGCAGGGCCCCGACAGGGTCTAATGAAAAACTGTTTTTT. It is translated as CASRAPTGSNEKLFF. This chain uses TRBV28 with TRBJ1-4; the match to TRBD1 covers 7 bases. CDR3 size: 15 residues. CDR1 is MDHEN and CDR2 is SYDVKM in the germline V gene. V trimming: 6 bases; J trimming: 3 bases; junction bases outside the gene matches: 7.

The CDR3 here is CASSPRDSYEKLFF. CDR3 bases: TGTGCCAGTAGTCCAAGGGACAGCTACGAAAAACTGTTTTTT. This chain links TRBV19 with TRBJ1-4; 7 bases are a match to TRBD1. Germline V gene sequence: CDR1 LNHDA, CDR2 SQIVND (reference sequence). This CDR3 spans 14 amino acids. Trimming cost V 5 bases and J 8 bases; bases outside gene matches: 8.

V gene TRBV3-1 (or the pseudogene TRBV3-2) combines with J gene TRBJ2-1; 10 bases agree with TRBD2. V lost 4 bases, J lost 8 bases, and 11 bases stayed unmatched. The germline V gene has CDR1 LGHDT and CDR2 YNNKEL (reference sequence). The CDR3 contains 16 residues. The CDR3 reads CASSPFTSGAGDEQFF. The CDR3 DNA sequence: TGTGCCAGCAGCCCTTTTACTAGCGGGGCTGGTGATGAGCAGTTCTTC.

This chain links TRBV7-3 with TRBJ2-3, with unresolved D. CDR1 and CDR2 (germline): SGHTA, FQGTGA. V lost 0 bases and J lost 2, with 3 bases in between. The CDR3 has 13 residues. The DNA for the CDR3 is TGTGCCAGCAGCTTAACGTACACAGATACGCAGTATTTT. Residues: CASSLTYTDTQYF.

This chain joins TRBV29-1 and TRBJ1-2; TRBD1 agrees at 9 bases. V lost 3 bases, J lost 8 bases, and 7 bases stayed unmatched. Germline CDR1 and CDR2: SQVTM and ANQGSEA. The CDR3 length is 13 residues. DNA of the CDR3: TGCAGCGTTGATCCCGGGACAGGGTTAGGCTACACCTTC. This gives the protein CSVDPGTGLGYTF.

On this clone: The junction departs from the called germline gene at one end, perhaps through a read error. The CDR3 sequence is CASSQETGEKLFF. CDR3 coding DNA: TGTGCTAGCAGCCAAGAAACCGGTGAAAAACTGTTTTTT. V is TRBV7-7 and J is TRBJ1-4, with no clear D. Per germline, CDR1 SSHAT and CDR2 FNYEAQ (reference sequence). CDR3 length: 13 amino acids. Combining the CDR3 with reference TRBV7-7 and TRBJ1-4 gives the whole variable domain GAGVSQSPRYKVTKRGQDVTLRCDPISSHATLYWYQQALGQGPEFLTYFNYEAQPDKSGLPSDRFSAERPEGSISTLTIQRTEQRDSAMYRCASSQETGEKLFFGSGTQLSVL.

This clone occurred a few times. The chain has TRBV9 and TRBJ1-3, with 8 bases matching TRBD1. This CDR3 is built from 15 residues. V gave up 3 bases and J gave up 3 bases; unmatched junction bases: 5. Germline CDR1 SGDLS, CDR2 YYNGEE. DNA for the CDR3: TGTGCCAGCAGCGCAGGGGGCAGCATTGGAAACACCATATATTTT. This translates into CASSAGGSIGNTIYF.

The V and J genes are TRBV9 and TRBJ2-7, with D possibly TRBD1 on 6 matching bases. CDR1 is SGDLS, CDR2 YYNGEE, per germline. The ends were cut back, 0 bases at V and 6 bases at J, with 13 bases in the middle. The CDR3 totals 14 residues. The CDR3 nucleotides read TGTGCCAGCAGCGTAGTGGACAGTACGTCCGAGCAGTACTTC. Amino acid sequence: CASSVVDSTSEQYF.

This chain joins TRBV27 and TRBJ2-6; D is perhaps TRBD2 (7 bases). V lost 5 bases, J lost 1 base, and 12 bases lay in between. The CDR3 is made up of 16 amino acids. Germline V gene lookup returns CDR1 MNHEY and CDR2 SMNVEV (reference sequence). Written as DNA, the CDR3 is TGTGCCAGCAGTAGCGGGACACCTTCTGGGGCCAACGTCCTGACTTTC. It translates to CASSSGTPSGANVLTF.

The V and J genes are TRBV6-1 and TRBJ1-1; a weak D match, TRBD1 (5 bases). This CDR3 has 13 residues. Trimming removed 4 bases at V and 4 bases at J, with 10 bases between. The germline CDR1 and CDR2 sequences are MNHNS and SASEGT. The CDR3 loop reads CASSAGIGTEAFF. CDR3 coding DNA: TGTGCCAGCAGTGCAGGGATTGGCACTGAAGCTTTCTTT.

The chain links TRBV10-3 to TRBJ2-7; 8 bases agree with TRBD1. This CDR3 has 13 amino acids. CDR1 ENHRY and CDR2 SYGVKD come from the germline V gene. V trimming: 10 bases; J trimming: 7 bases; junction bases outside the gene matches: 12. CDR3 coding DNA: TGTGCCACCGCCTGGCAGGGGGCCGTGGAGCAGTACTTC. Translated: CATAWQGAVEQYF.

The rearrangement joins TRBV18 to TRBJ2-1; 8 bases are a match to TRBD2. The germline CDR1 and CDR2 sequences are KGHSH and LQKENI. CDR3 size: 15 residues. The junction had 5 bases not matched to a gene; V was cut back by 3 bases and J by 4 bases. This chain's CDR3 is CASSPIAGTYNEQFF. CDR3 DNA sequence: TGTGCCAGCTCACCTATAGCGGGGACTTACAATGAGCAGTTCTTC. Full variable domain (rest looked up from reference TRBV18 and TRBJ2-1): NAGVMQNPRHLVRRRGQEARLRCSPMKGHSHVYWYRQLPEEGLKFMVYLQKENIIDESGMPKERFSAEFPKEGPSILRIQQVVRGDSAAYFCASSPIAGTYNEQFFGPGTRLTVL.

V is TRBV14 and J is TRBJ1-2; D call uncertain. Germline V gives CDR1 SGHDN, CDR2 FVKESK. This CDR3 spans 12 amino acids. V was cut by 4 bases and J by 8 bases, with 11 bases left in between. CDR3 DNA: TGTGCCAGCAGCCCTGGAGCTAGGGGCTACACCTTC. Its protein is CASSPGARGYTF.

The V call is TRBV5-8, the J call TRBJ2-5, with 12 positions matching TRBD1. This CDR3 region has 15 residues. V gave up 4 bases and J gave up 5 bases; unmatched junction bases: 6. Germline loops: CDR1 SGHTS, CDR2 YDEGEE. The CDR3 nucleotides are TGTGCCAGCAGCCCCGGGACAGGGGGCATTGAGACCCAGTACTTC. This codes for CASSPGTGGIETQYF.

The rearrangement links TRBV12-5 to TRBJ2-1, with 10 positions matching TRBD1. The V gene's germline CDR1 is LGHNT and CDR2 FRNRAP. J was trimmed by 7 bases and V by 1 base; bases with no gene match: 4. The CDR3 covers 15 residues. The DNA of the CDR3 is TGTGCTAGTGGTTTGGGACAGGGGGCTCTTAATGAGCAGTTCTTC. Protein: CASGLGQGALNEQFF.

The chain couples TRBV6-5 to TRBJ1-3; a possible D gene is TRBD1 (5 bases). CDR1 and CDR2 (germline): MNHEY, SVGAGI. Between the trimmed V and J ends, which lost 7 bases and 2 bases, there was a span of 12 bases. This CDR3 comprises 14 residues. The CDR3 loop is CASTSAGAGNTIYF. The CDR3 DNA reads TGTGCCAGCACCTCGGCGGGGGCTGGAAACACCATATATTTT.

This clone came up once. The chain combines TRBV19 with TRBJ1-2; 7 nucleotides align to TRBD1. Germline trimming cut 3 bases from V and 2 bases from J; bases unmatched to any gene: 6. This CDR3 is 15 amino acids long. The germline gives CDR1 LNHDA, CDR2 SQIVND (reference sequence). In DNA form, the CDR3 reads TGTGCCAGTAGTATCATCGTGGGACAGAACTATGGCTACACCTTC. It specifies CASSIIVGQNYGYTF.